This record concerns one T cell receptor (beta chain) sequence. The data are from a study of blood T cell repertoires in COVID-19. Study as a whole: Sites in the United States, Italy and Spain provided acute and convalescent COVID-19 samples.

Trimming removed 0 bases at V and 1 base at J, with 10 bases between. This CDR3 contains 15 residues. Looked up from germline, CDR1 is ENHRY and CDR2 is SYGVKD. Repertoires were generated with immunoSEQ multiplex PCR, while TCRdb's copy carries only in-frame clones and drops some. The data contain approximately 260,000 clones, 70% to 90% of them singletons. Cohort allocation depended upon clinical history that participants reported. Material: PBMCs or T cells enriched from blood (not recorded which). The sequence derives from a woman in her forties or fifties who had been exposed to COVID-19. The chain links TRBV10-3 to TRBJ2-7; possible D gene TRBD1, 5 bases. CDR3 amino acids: CAISESGVRSYEQYF. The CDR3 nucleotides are TGTGCCATCAGTGAGTCAGGGGTGAGGTCCTACGAGCAGTACTTC.